This TCR beta chain derives from a study of cytomegalovirus exposure and HLA in healthy donors (dated by TCRdb to the late 2010s). As for the study more broadly: An earlier analysis of approximately 640 of the donors reported 250 to 350 Gb of sequence data and about 100 million unique TCR beta sequences from about 200 million T cells. An early release that covered about 600 HLA-typed donors contained about 300 gigabases of sequencing data and tens of millions of unique TCR sequences. Of the roughly 430 genotyped donors, about 80% fell in the genetic ancestry cluster associated with self-reported Caucasian donors. The study aimed to test whether signatures of past pathogen exposure could be identified by cataloging public T cell receptors. The study used immunosequencing to profile the T cell repertoires of several hundred subjects and linked those repertoires to cytomegalovirus serostatus. Besides the first cohort of about 730 subjects, a separate validation cohort made up of some 110 different subjects was used. The study combined high-throughput TCR immunosequencing, statistical association of individual TCRs with disease status, and machine learning to predict cytomegalovirus infection status. A later analysis re-examined previously published TCR beta repertoires from several hundred donors and added high-resolution HLA genotyping to investigate patterns of TCR occurrence. Rather than drawing on any new phenotypic data, the later analysis identified candidate immune exposures from TCR beta sequences and the way those sequences occurred across donors. An earlier analysis of 587 of the donors applied high-throughput TCR beta sequencing to assess whether each TCR beta V gene segment acted as functional or pseudogenic. Donor age, sex, ethnicity and CMV serostatus were compiled together with the repertoire data. A later genetic analysis used genome-wide SNP genotypes for 398 of the 666 donors, treating that subset as a discovery cohort. Every discovery cohort repertoire had been produced on one sequencing platform. HLA typing included class I and class II loci at four-digit resolution. Typing coverage differed by locus: A, B, C, DRB1 and DQB1 were typed in roughly 620-640 donors, DQA1 in about 500, DPA1 in 600 to 610, and DPB1 in 450 to 480. Five DR-DQ haplotypes were handled as single units for association and clustering because linkage in the cohort was strong. On average, around 240,000 unique TCR beta nucleotide sequences were sequenced per donor among roughly 430 genotyped donors of the cohort, with roughly 19% of those sequences being non-productive.

Libraries were built with the immunoSEQ multiplex PCR assay. For the multiplex PCR, a mixture combining 60 forward primers for TCR Vbeta segments and 13 reverse primers for TCR Jbeta segments was used. Amplification of the CDR3 region of rearranged TCR beta genes was performed with a multiplex PCR assay on genomic DNA. Amplified TCR beta libraries were sequenced as 87-base-pair reads on the Illumina HiSeq System. In the original analysis: In a later analysis, approximately 74 million unique TCR beta chains were counted across the roughly 610 repertoires, and roughly 11 million of these chains were shared by at least two donors. To remove PCR and sequencing errors, raw reads were error-corrected and collapsed into unique sequences using a nearest-neighbor algorithm that merged closely related sequences. Alignment of CDR3 sequences to IMGT reference sequences was used to assign V, D and J gene segments. For a sequence to be retained, at least a six-nucleotide match to both a V gene segment and a J gene segment was required. Rearrangements were called productive when the CDR3 lacked stop codons and stayed in frame with V and J; all others were non-productive. Following IMGT convention, CDR3 was defined as the stretch from the second conserved V-encoded cysteine to the conserved J-encoded phenylalanine. Sequences without an unambiguous match to a single V gene segment were excluded from the earlier analysis of almost 600 of the donors. In an earlier analysis of 500 to 750 of the donors, V segments were called functional above 56.7% productive rearrangements and were called segregating when the between-donor standard deviation exceeded 5%. To diagnose cytomegalovirus status from the catalog of TCR beta chain sequences, a statistical classification framework was built. In a later analysis, V and J genes were assigned by comparing TCR nucleotide sequences against IMGT/GENE-DB human TR gene sequences. Using the TCRdist pipeline, a later analysis assigned CDR3 sequences along with most-parsimonious VDJ recombination scenarios. In a later analysis, each TCR beta chain was defined by its CDR3 amino acid sequence together with its V-gene family, and reads lacking a unique V-gene family were excluded. A later analysis removed 500 to 600 highly shared, low-generation-probability nucleotide sequences to deal with suspected cross-contamination and a sequencing artifact. For each public chain, a later analysis derived a clonal expansion index from normalized ranks of inferred template counts within each repertoire. Generation probabilities in a later analysis came from a VDJ recombination model fitted to out-of-frame rearrangements, and those results were checked against IGoR. In a later analysis, TCR-TCR, TCR-HLA and TCR-CMV co-occurrence was scored with hypergeometric tests, and a repertoire-size bias correction was applied to TCR pairs. False discovery rates were estimated in a later analysis by permuting HLA or CMV assignments 20 times. In a later analysis, co-occurring TCRs were grouped using DBSCAN, with TCRdist sequence similarity added in when clustering inside HLA-allele-positive subsets. Co-occurrence clustering excluded repertoires with fewer than 30,000 or more than 120,000 public chains, plus five with anomalous nucleotide sharing. Sourced from immuneACCESS, this table was stored by TCRdb with only in-frame sequences that have V and J called. A share of the clones is absent; for the studies checked, an unresolved V gene accounts for under half, and the remainder has no known explanation. V and J calls and clone size are those listed in that table; D and trimming were worked out from the DNA. This sample gives 210,000 or so clones in total; approximately 82% of them show up just once. Under 0.8% of the sample is in the top ten clones.

What the work shows at the level of the full study, not this receptor alone: It was suggested by the authors that the approach could potentially be generalized to other disease states and immunological phenotypes. Broadly in line with IMGT annotations, most TCR beta V segments showed up in productive rearrangements about 87% or about 30% of the time in an earlier analysis of around 600 of the donors. The sequencing pipeline was judged likely to have produced a cluster of highly shared sequence variants as a technical artifact. In a later analysis, TCR association rates were found to vary across HLA loci, with the most associated TCRs seen for DRB1 alleles and the fewest for HLA-C alleles. In a later analysis, some 18,000 TCR beta sequences were associated with specific HLA alleles at a false discovery rate of 0.05. According to a later analysis, most CMV-associated TCR beta chains appeared to be HLA-restricted, and the HLA associations seemed to be driven largely by CMV exposure. In this cohort, only TCR beta chains were sequenced, and detectable features were limited by the absence of alpha or paired-chain data. Because some donors lacked HLA typing at each locus, the association tests relied only on the typed subset. A further reported finding was that TCR beta sequences accurately predicted the HLA-A and HLA-B alleles for most subjects in the first cohort. A few of the identified cytomegalovirus-associated TCR beta chains were confirmed in vitro to be specific for cytomegalovirus antigens. When HLA alleles, especially DR and DQ, strongly co-occurred, attributing TCR associations to individual alleles was difficult. CMV serostatus was the only immune exposure information available for the cohort. A later genetic analysis reported fewer N-insertions in productive TCRs among donors in an Asian-associated ancestry cluster than the roughly 700-donor mean. Several of the top co-occurrence clusters appeared to be linked to parvovirus B19, influenza, CMV and Epstein-Barr virus, according to a later analysis. In both the original and validation cohorts, the classifier was reported to diagnose cytomegalovirus status with high specificity and sensitivity. In the study, some 160 TCR beta chains were listed as associated with cytomegalovirus. Linkage disequilibrium might explain the correlated functional status among segregating V segments, but an unknown experimental factor could not be ruled out. Most TCR sequences were observed very rarely across donors, whereas some public TCRs were present in many individuals. In a later genetic analysis, a missense DCLRE1C variant was associated with V-gene and J-gene trimming of TCR beta chains, and the association was replicated in an independent cohort. The presence/absence analyses assumed that sequencing depth was roughly uniform across donors, and that assumption may not be true. In a later analysis, HLA-associated TCR beta chains were found to be more clonally expanded and to have lower generation probabilities than equally common non-associated chains. The earlier analysis of about 600 of the donors excluded approximately 15 rarely observed V segments, including chromosome 9 orphons, because counts were too low.

The cohort comprised around 700 healthy bone marrow donors. All cohort members were sampled while nominally healthy, although unrecorded immune exposures were likely present. The donor was CMV seronegative and was included in the group of several hundred seronegative cohort members. A peripheral blood sample was collected from each donor, and TCR beta sequencing was performed on peripheral blood mononuclear cells. The Qiagen DNeasy Blood Extraction Kit was used to extract genomic DNA from the blood cell samples. In regard to this clone: The specificity of this receptor is unknown. No base-level quality is on record; no much larger clone is a single base apart.

The material sequenced was PBMCs. The receptor was isolated from a young man in good health and CMV-seronegative.

The bases are TGTGCCAGCAGAGCAGGCGGGAGTGCAACTGAGCAGTTCTTC. Its protein reads: CASRAGGSATEQFF. This chain joins TRBV6-1 to TRBJ2-1; the junction holds 7 bases that match TRBD2. From a lookup of the germline V gene, CDR1 and CDR2 are MNHNS and SASEGT. Germline trimming amounts to 6 bases on V and 9 bases on J, with 11 as the count of junction bases outside the gene matches. The CDR3 measures 14 amino acids from cysteine to phenylalanine. Only the CDR3 part of the read is kept: 42 bases, read in frame from the first base.